This TCR beta chain was obtained from a study of cytomegalovirus exposure and HLA in healthy donors. Whole-study results and caveats: Productive status was seen about 87% or about 30% of the time for most TCR beta V segments in an earlier analysis. Association of a missense DCLRE1C variant with TCR beta V- and J-gene trimming was reported in a later analysis. A further, later analysis showed that HLA-associated TCR beta chains (compared with equally common others) were more clonally expanded.

Healthy bone marrow donors supplied every sample. The CDR3 totals 13 residues. Trimming stripped 4 bases from V and 1 base from J, with 8 bases between. Germline V gives CDR1 SGHDT, CDR2 YYEEEE. Comment on this clone: What it binds is unknown.

Researchers ran the PCR with 60 Vbeta and 13 Jbeta primers. TCRdb's table, derived via immunoSEQ multiplex PCR, lists solely in-frame clones and lacks some. The sample includes 55,000 to 80,000 clones, roughly 80% of them seen just once. The V call is TRBV5-6, the J call TRBJ1-1; TRBD1 is a possible D gene (5 bases). This sequence was found in a woman aged 25 to 39 in good health and CMV-seronegative. Sequenced: PBMCs. This CDR3 reads CASSPTENTEAFF. In DNA form, the CDR3 reads TGTGCCAGCAGCCCGACAGAGAACACTGAAGCTTTCTTT.